The rows below give T cell receptor beta chains drawn from one sample of a study of shared T cell receptors in the human thymus. Libraries were prepared by immunoSEQ multiplex PCR; TCRdb keeps only in-frame clonotypes and omits some of them. This sample yields hundreds of thousands of clones, of which about 89% are seen a single time; 0.0094% belongs to the top ten. This sample was shared with a second study, whose subject was human thymus T cells.

The sample was thymocytes. These receptors came from a boy in the first two years of life with a congenital heart defect. CDR3s include the opening cysteine and the closing phenylalanine or tryptophan. The D gene is left open where the match is weak. Size values are once, few and many counts, or a class for expanded clones, and some rows have none.

j_call clone_size v_call d_call cdr3_nt cdr3_aa
TRBJ2-7 . TRBV6-6 . TGTGCCAGCAGCCAGCGGGTCTCCTACGAGCAGTACTTC CASSQRVSYEQYF
TRBJ2-1 once TRBV19 . TGTGCCAGTAGTATACTACCTCCCCCGATTTACAATGAGCAGTTCTTC CASSILPPPIYNEQFF
TRBJ1-4 few TRBV19 TRBD1 TGTGCCAGTAGTTTCCTACGACAGGGCCTAAATGAAAAACTGTTTTTT CASSFLRQGLNEKLFF
TRBJ2-3 once TRBV4-3 TRBD2 TGCGCCAGCAGCCAAGCCTTAGCGGGGGTGGTAGATACGCAGTATTTT CASSQALAGVVDTQYF
TRBJ1-4 . TRBV6-1 . TGTGCCAGCAGTGAAGTGTTTGAGACAGGAGCATGTGAAAAACTGTTTTTT CASSEVFETGACEKLFF
TRBJ2-7 . TRBV4-3 . TGCGCCAGCAGCCAAGATCAAGACGGAGCCTACGAGCAGTACTTC CASSQDQDGAYEQYF
TRBJ2-1 . TRBV11-2 TRBD1 TGTGCCAGCAGCATTGGATTCCGGGGGGACAGGGCCAGGGAGCAGTTCTTC CASSIGFRGDRAREQFF
TRBJ2-1 . TRBV5-6 . TGTGCCAGCAGCATTGTGGACAGTCCATTTTGGGGGAAGCAGTTCTTC CASSIVDSPFWGKQFF
TRBJ2-7 . TRBV27 TRBD2 TGTGCCAGCACCCCACGGGGGCTAGCGGGAGGGCCCGACGAGCAGTACTTC CASTPRGLAGGPDEQYF
TRBJ2-4 . TRBV28 . TGTGCCAGCAGTCTAAGAGACGGGAAGGACGCCAAAAACATTCAGTACTTC CASSLRDGKDAKNIQYF
TRBJ1-4 . TRBV9 . TGTGCCAGCAGCGTAGCTGGGACATTAGATGAAAAACTGTTTTTT CASSVAGTLDEKLFF
TRBJ2-5 . TRBV5-6 TRBD1 TGTGCCAGCAGCTCAACTCGACAGGGGGCTAGCGGAGAGACCCAGTACTTC CASSSTRQGASGETQYF
TRBJ1-1 . TRBV19 TRBD1 TGTGCCAGTAGTACCAGGACAGGGGGGGGGAACACTGAAGCTTTCTTT CASSTRTGGGNTEAFF
TRBJ1-1 . TRBV7-2 TRBD1 TGTGCCAGCAGCCGACAGGGGGTCAACACTGAAGCTTTCTTT CASSRQGVNTEAFF
TRBJ1-6 . TRBV7-9 . TGTGCCAGCAGCTTTGTGGGCCCGGCTCATTCACCCCTCCACTTT CASSFVGPAHSPLHF
TRBJ2-7 . TRBV28 TRBD2 TGTGCCAGCAGTTTCGGGCTAGCGGGAACCTACGAGCAGTACTTC CASSFGLAGTYEQYF
TRBJ2-1 . TRBV7-8 TRBD2 TGTGCCAGCAGCTTAATAAGGGCCGGGGGGGCCAACTACAATGAGCAGTTCTTC CASSLIRAGGANYNEQFF
TRBJ2-1 . TRBV4-1 . TGCGCCAGCAGCCAAGACTTAGCTTTCTTTATAGGTGAGCAGTTCTTC CASSQDLAFFIGEQFF
TRBJ1-6 . TRBV18 TRBD1 TGTGCCAGCTCAGAGGGTCGGGACAGGGTTGAGAATTCCCCCCTCCACTTT CASSEGRDRVENSPLHF
TRBJ2-5 . TRBV5-6 . TGTGCCAGCAGCTTGGGAGGGAGAGAAGAGACCCAGTACTTC CASSLGGREETQYF
TRBJ1-1 . TRBV7-9 . TGTGCCAGCAGCTTAGGAGTTTCTGGTGAGGGATTGGGCCAAAGAGCTTTCTTT CASSLGVSGEGLGQRAFF
TRBJ2-7 . TRBV2 . TGTGCCAGCATAACCCAGGGCCTCTACGAGCAGTACTTC CASITQGLYEQYF
TRBJ1-4 . TRBV13 . TGTGCCAGCAGCCTCTCCCGGGGGGCAACTAATGAAAAACTGTTTTTT CASSLSRGATNEKLFF
TRBJ1-2 . TRBV28 . TGTGCCAGCCTCAAAACACGGGGCGGGAGCTATGGCTACACCTTC CASLKTRGGSYGYTF
TRBJ2-1 . TRBV25-1 TRBD1 TGTGCCAGCAATACCGGGACAGATAACAATGAGCAGTTCTTC CASNTGTDNNEQFF
TRBJ2-5 . TRBV19 . TGTGCCAGTAGAGGGGTCCCCCAATCTCAGGAGACCCAGTACTTC CASRGVPQSQETQYF
TRBJ2-1 . TRBV9 . TGTGCCAGCAGCGTTATAGATGAGCAGTTCTTC CASSVIDEQFF
TRBJ2-7 . TRBV19 TRBD1 TGTGCCAGCAGCGGGACAGGGGGCTCCGAGCAGTACTTC CASSGTGGSEQYF
TRBJ1-1 once TRBV5-1 TRBD1 TGCGCCAGCAGCCCGAGGGACAGGGGGCGGAGGACTGAAGCTTTCTTT CASSPRDRGRRTEAFF
TRBJ2-3 . TRBV5-1 . TGCGCCAGCAGCTCCGGGACACACAGCACAGATACGCAGTATTTT CASSSGTHSTDTQYF
TRBJ2-7 . TRBV12-5 . TGTGCTAGTGGTTTGGTACGGACTACCGACTCCTACGAGCAGTACTTC CASGLVRTTDSYEQYF
TRBJ2-3 . TRBV19 TRBD2 TGTGCCAGTAGTAGATCCAGCGGGAGGGCCACAGATACGCAGTATTTT CASSRSSGRATDTQYF
TRBJ1-1 few TRBV19 . TGTGCCAGTAGTTGGGAAGGGGGAAGCGCTGAAGCTTTCTTT CASSWEGGSAEAFF
TRBJ2-7 . TRBV11-2 TRBD1 TGTGCCAGCAGCTCCCAGGACAGGGGGAGCCACGAGCAGTACTTC CASSSQDRGSHEQYF
TRBJ2-1 . TRBV29-1 TRBD2 TGCAGCTACGGACTAGCGGCAGGTTTGAATAAGTTCTTC CSYGLAAGLNKFF
TRBJ2-5 . TRBV7-8 . TGTGCCAGCAGCTTACCGGAACAGGAAGAGACCCAGTACTTC CASSLPEQEETQYF
TRBJ2-3 . TRBV7-9 TRBD2 TGTGCCAGCAGCTTAGCCCCTCAAGCGGGGAGGGAAACAGATACGCAGTATTTT CASSLAPQAGRETDTQYF
TRBJ1-2 . TRBV6-1 . TGTGCCAGCCTGGGAAGACAGCCCTATGGCTACACCTTC CASLGRQPYGYTF
TRBJ2-7 . TRBV27 . TGTGCCAGCAGTTGGAGGGGGGGGAGTTTCGAGCAGTACTTC CASSWRGGSFEQYF
TRBJ1-4 . TRBV28 TRBD1 TGTGCCAGCAGTTTGTTTTTGGGACAGGAGGCGCATGAAAAACTGTTTTTT CASSLFLGQEAHEKLFF
TRBJ2-2 . TRBV5-1 . TGCGCCAGCGAAGGGGACACCGGGGAGCTGTTTTTT CASEGDTGELFF
TRBJ1-1 . TRBV5-4 . TGTGCCAGCAGCTTTTTTAAGGCGCAGGGATATTTTCTTATGAACACTGAAGCTTTCTTT CASSFFKAQGYFLMNTEAFF
TRBJ2-7 . TRBV28 . TGTGCCACCAAGGGGGTAACGGAAACCTACGAGCAGTACTTC CATKGVTETYEQYF
TRBJ2-7 once TRBV4-3 . TGCGCCAGCAGCCAAGATAGAAGGACAACCTACGAGCAGTACTTC CASSQDRRTTYEQYF
TRBJ1-6 once TRBV6-5 TRBD1 TGTGCCAGTCGGGACAGGGGGCGATCACCCCTCCACTTT CASRDRGRSPLHF
TRBJ2-4 . TRBV4-1 . TGCGCCAGCAGCAACGCTAGGGGGGGATCCAACATTCAGTACTTC CASSNARGGSNIQYF
TRBJ2-7 . TRBV14 TRBD1 TGTGCCAGCAGCCATCGGACAGGCCTCTCCTACGAGCAGTACTTC CASSHRTGLSYEQYF
TRBJ1-3 few TRBV19 TRBD1 TGTGCCAGCACCAGGACAGGGGGCTATGGAAACACCATATATTTT CASTRTGGYGNTIYF
TRBJ2-1 . TRBV2 TRBD2 TGTGCCAGCGGGACGGGACTAGCGATTGATGAGCAGTTCTTC CASGTGLAIDEQFF
TRBJ2-4 . TRBV4-3 . TGCGCCAGCAGCCAAGCTTTCACTGTCCGGGTGGCCAAAAACATTCAGTACTTC CASSQAFTVRVAKNIQYF
TRBJ2-2 . TRBV18 . TGTGCCAGCTCACCAAGGTGGCAGCGGAACACCGGGGAGCTGTTTTTT CASSPRWQRNTGELFF
TRBJ1-5 . TRBV5-4 TRBD1 TGTGCCAGCAGCCGGCAAAAGGGGGCGAGGGACAATCAGCCCCAGCATTTT CASSRQKGARDNQPQHF
TRBJ2-7 . TRBV4-2 TRBD2 TGTGCCAGCAGCCAAGGGGGCCTAGCGGTCTACGAGCAGTACTTC CASSQGGLAVYEQYF